This entry lists 26 T cell receptor beta chains sequenced from one sample in a study of blood T cell repertoires in COVID-19 (TCRdb year 2020). The method was the immunoSEQ multiplex PCR assay. TCRdb obtained this table from immuneACCESS and retained in-frame rearrangements with V and J assigned. These tables miss some clones; where compared with another copy, unresolved V genes account for less than half of the shortfall, and the remainder is unexplained. The table for this sample lists roughly 280,000 clones; approximately 86% of them were counted only once. About 2% of the sample goes to the ten largest clones. The sample was peripheral blood. These receptors came from a woman aged 50 to 65 who had recovered from COVID-19.

The chain is built from TRBV6-2 or TRBV6-3 and TRBJ1-1; D uncertain. V lost 3 bases, J lost 0 bases, and 11 bases lay in between. The germline CDR1 and CDR2 sequences are MNHEY and SVGEGT. The CDR3 is 15 amino acids. The DNA of the CDR3 is TGTGCCAGCAGTTATAACATCCAGATGAACACTGAAGCTTTCTTT. Translation gives CASSYNIQMNTEAFF.

The chain has TRBV15 and TRBJ2-1, with a tentative D call TRBD2 (5 bases). V was trimmed by 2 bases and J by 7 bases, leaving 15 bases between them. This CDR3 has 15 residues. The germline V gene has CDR1 LNHNV and CDR2 YYDKDF (reference sequence). CDR3 loop: CATSRPLSGKNEQFF. CDR3 sequence (DNA): TGTGCCACCAGCAGACCCCTCTCGGGGAAGAATGAGCAGTTCTTC.

This chain connects TRBV5-8 to TRBJ1-2, with D tentatively TRBD1 (5 bases). The V gene lost 0 bases and the J gene lost 4 bases, with 7 bases spanning the gap. The CDR3 is 13 residues long. CDR1 is SGHTS and CDR2 is YDEGEE in the germline V gene. The chain's CDR3 is CASSLAGRYGYTF. The CDR3 region has the DNA TGTGCCAGCAGCTTGGCAGGGCGCTATGGCTACACCTTC.

The chain couples TRBV24-1 to TRBJ1-2; a weak D match, TRBD1 (5 bases). CDR1 KGHDR and CDR2 SFDVKD come from the germline V gene. This CDR3 comprises 14 residues. The ends were cut back, 1 base at V and 8 bases at J, with 13 bases in the middle. Written as DNA, the CDR3 is TGTGCCACCAGTGATTTTTTAGGGGTGGAGGGCTACACCTTC. Residues: CATSDFLGVEGYTF.

This clone was seen a single time. The chain couples TRBV7-2 to TRBJ2-7; TRBD2 might be the D (6 bases). The ends were cut back, 5 bases at V and 3 bases at J, with 14 bases in the middle. The V gene's germline CDR1 is SGHTA and CDR2 FQGNSA. This CDR3 is built from 14 residues. The CDR3, as DNA: TGTGCCAGCAGCCTTGGGACTTATCTCTACGAGCAGTACTTC. It is translated as CASSLGTYLYEQYF.

This clone was detected only once. The gene calls are TRBV9 and TRBJ2-3; TRBD2 matches 8 bases. Per germline, CDR1 SGDLS and CDR2 YYNGEE. This CDR3 contains 18 residues. V lost 0 bases to trimming and J lost 4 bases; unmatched junction nucleotides: 13. The CDR3 DNA follows: TGTGCCAGCAGCGTAGTGCCCCTACGGGGGGGCGGGGCAGATACGCAGTATTTT. It codes for CASSVVPLRGGGADTQYF.

The V gene is TRBV7-2, the J gene TRBJ2-7, with D tentatively TRBD1 (5 bases). CDR1 SGHTA and CDR2 FQGNSA come from the germline V gene. The CDR3 is 12 residues long. Trimming cost V 5 bases and J 3 bases, with 8 bases left between them. CDR3 nucleotide sequence: TGTGCCAGCAGCCCGACAGACTACGAGCAGTACTTC. Amino acid sequence: CASSPTDYEQYF.

This rearrangement joins TRBV10-2 to TRBJ2-3; possible D gene TRBD2, 5 bases. Germline lookup yields CDR1 WSHSY and CDR2 SAAADI. V gave up 2 bases and J gave up 0 bases, with 9 bases separating them. The CDR3 runs to 15 residues. The CDR3 DNA sequence: TGCGCCAGCAGTGAGCTGTGGACTAGCACAGATACGCAGTATTTT. This gives the protein CASSELWTSTDTQYF.

This chain uses TRBV5-5 with TRBJ1-3, with 7 bases lining up with TRBD1. The CDR3 covers 15 residues. The germline CDR1 and CDR2 sequences are SGHKS and YYEKEE (reference sequence). The V and J ends lost 4 bases and 4 bases, in that order; junction bases with no gene match: 8. The CDR3 DNA follows: TGTGCCAGCAGCCAATTAAGGACAGGAGGAAACACCATATATTTT. Translated: CASSQLRTGGNTIYF. Using reference TRBV5-5 and TRBJ1-3 for the parts outside the CDR3, the full variable domain is DAGVTQSPTHLIKTRGQQVTLRCSPISGHKSVSWYQQVLGQGPQFIFQYYEKEERGRGNFPDRFSARQFPNYSSELNVNALLLGDSALYLCASSQLRTGGNTIYFGEGSWLTVV.

This chain links TRBV9 with TRBJ2-7, with TRBD2 identical over 9 bases. The trim removed 0 bases at V and 5 bases at J, leaving 6 bases unmatched. The CDR3 loop spans 15 amino acids. Germline lookup yields CDR1 SGDLS and CDR2 YYNGEE. CDR3 nucleotides: TGTGCCAGCAGCGTAGGTGGTAGCGGGAGCGACGAGCAGTACTTC. Its translation is CASSVGGSGSDEQYF.

The table lists this clone with a count of one. The chain links TRBV28 to TRBJ1-5, with 8 positions matching TRBD1. This CDR3 spans 15 amino acids. The trim removed 7 bases at V and 6 bases at J, leaving 11 bases unmatched. Germline CDR1 reads MDHEN; CDR2 reads SYDVKM. The CDR3 here is CASISGRGQRQPQHF. The CDR3, as DNA: TGTGCCAGCATCTCAGGCAGGGGGCAACGTCAGCCCCAGCATTTT.

CDR3 nucleotide sequence: TGTGCCAGCAGTTTATCAGCATGGGGGGTCGGGGCTTTTAGCAATCAGCCCCAGCATTTT. Translation gives CASSLSAWGVGAFSNQPQHF. The J gene is TRBJ1-5, the V gene TRBV28; a possible D gene is TRBD1 (5 bases). Between the trimmed V and J ends, which lost 1 base and 0 bases, there was a span of 22 bases. The CDR3 has 20 amino acids. The germline CDR1 and CDR2 sequences are MDHEN and SYDVKM.

The chain joins TRBV6-1 to TRBJ2-1, with a weak D call TRBD2 (7 bases). CDR3 length: 16 amino acids. Trimming stripped 0 bases from V and 3 bases from J, with 12 bases between. Germline lookup yields CDR1 MNHNS and CDR2 SASEGT. CDR3 region: CASSEARGGLYNEQFF. Here the CDR3 DNA reads TGTGCCAGCAGTGAAGCCCGCGGGGGCCTCTACAATGAGCAGTTCTTC.

In DNA, the CDR3 is TGTGCCTGGACCCTCCTAGCGGGAGCATCAGTCAATGAGCAGTTCTTC. It codes for CAWTLLAGASVNEQFF. The rearrangement links TRBV30 to TRBJ2-1; 10 nucleotides line up with TRBD2. Trimming took 4 bases from V and 6 from J; bases not matched to a gene: 12. Germline CDR1 reads GTSNPN; CDR2 reads SVGIG (reference sequence). CDR3 length equals 16 residues.

CDR3 residues: CASSQGQGLEEKLFF. For the CDR3, the DNA is TGTGCCAGCAGCCAAGGACAGGGACTAGAGGAAAAACTGTTTTTT. The chain carries TRBV4-2 and TRBJ1-4; TRBD1 agrees at 7 bases. CDR3 length equals 15 residues. Germline CDR1 and CDR2: LGHNA and YNFKEQ. The V segment lost 1 base and the J segment 8 bases; nucleotides outside the gene matches: 7.

The table lists this clone with a count of one. The V call is TRBV7-2, the J call TRBJ2-7; the match to TRBD1 covers 7 bases. Germline V gene lookup returns CDR1 SGHTA and CDR2 FQGNSA. After removal of 5 bases from V and 5 bases from J, the junction contained 9 bases not matched to a gene. CDR3 size: 14 residues. CDR3 sequence reads: CASSDRTGAHEQYF. The CDR3 nucleotides read TGTGCCAGCAGCGATCGGACAGGTGCCCACGAGCAGTACTTC.

The chain couples TRBV19 to TRBJ2-3, with D unresolved. This CDR3 spans 14 amino acids. Germline V gives CDR1 LNHDA, CDR2 SQIVND (reference sequence). V lost 1 base, J lost 0 bases, and 5 bases lay in between. The CDR3 sequence is CASSIGPSTDTQYF. As DNA, the CDR3 is TGTGCCAGTAGTATAGGGCCTAGCACAGATACGCAGTATTTT.

This clone was seen a single time. The chain links TRBV4-1 to TRBJ2-4, with 7 bases matching TRBD1. The CDR3 is 16 residues long. J lost 4 bases, V lost 3 bases, and 9 bases had no gene match. Germline lookup yields CDR1 MGHRA and CDR2 YSYEKL. The CDR3 sequence: CASSHPKDREKNIQYF. The CDR3 bases are TGCGCCAGCAGCCACCCTAAAGACAGGGAGAAAAACATTCAGTACTTC.

This chain joins TRBV7-8 and TRBJ1-1; TRBD1 aligns across 10 bases. Germline V lookup: CDR1 SGHVS, CDR2 FQNEAQ. This CDR3 is built from 17 residues. The J segment lost 3 bases and the V segment lost 8 bases, leaving 15 bases of the junction unmatched. DNA of the CDR3: TGTGCCAGCCAGAAACTTCCGGGACAGGGGAGAGACACTGAAGCTTTCTTT. Its translation: CASQKLPGQGRDTEAFF.

The chain joins TRBV5-1 to TRBJ1-1; possible D gene TRBD1, 5 bases. In germline, CDR1 is SGHRS, CDR2 YFSETQ. Trimming stripped 6 bases from V and 2 bases from J, with 17 bases between. The CDR3 totals 15 residues. Here the CDR3 reads CASTPRGGYNTEAFF. DNA of the CDR3: TGCGCCAGCACCCCACGGGGGGGGTACAACACTGAAGCTTTCTTT.

The rearrangement uses TRBV15 and TRBJ1-2; tentative D call: TRBD1 (6 bases). This CDR3 contains 14 residues. Trimming left V 2 bases short and J 3 bases short, with 10 bases between. Germline V gene lookup returns CDR1 LNHNV and CDR2 YYDKDF (reference sequence). The CDR3 loop reads CATSRPTGYYGYTF. The CDR3 DNA follows: TGTGCCACCAGCAGACCCACAGGGTACTATGGCTACACCTTC.

The V and J genes are TRBV19 and TRBJ1-5; D call uncertain. The CDR3 spans 16 residues. The V and J ends lost 4 bases and 0 bases respectively, with 13 bases between them. CDR1 is LNHDA and CDR2 is SQIVND in the germline V gene (reference sequence). CDR3 amino acids: CASSSPPGDSNQPQHF. CDR3 sequence (DNA): TGTGCCAGTAGTAGTCCACCGGGAGATAGCAATCAGCCCCAGCATTTT.

The V and J genes are TRBV6-6 and TRBJ1-5; a weak D match, TRBD1 (5 bases). Germline CDR1 MNHNY, CDR2 SVGAGI (reference sequence). The CDR3 covers 15 residues. The germline V and J ends were trimmed by 5 bases and 5 bases, with 16 bases remaining between them. The CDR3 reads CASSERNQGHQPQHF. For the CDR3, the DNA is TGTGCCAGCAGTGAGAGAAATCAGGGCCATCAGCCCCAGCATTTT.

CDR3 nucleotides: TGTGCCAGTAGTTGGCGGGATCAGCACTATGGCTACACCTTC. Protein sequence: CASSWRDQHYGYTF. The chain combines TRBV19 with TRBJ1-2; D not resolved. Germline V CDR1 and CDR2: LNHDA, SQIVND (reference sequence). The V end lost 5 bases, the J end lost 3 bases, and 13 bases lay between the germline ends. This CDR3 region has 14 residues.

Concerning this clone: Other nucleotide sequences from this sample produce the same CDR3. The chain recombines TRBV7-2 with TRBJ1-1; no definite D call. Trimming took off 2 bases at V and 1 base at J, with 5 bases between the two ends. The CDR3 runs 13 residues. In germline, CDR1 is SGHTA, CDR2 FQGNSA. The CDR3, as DNA: TGTGCCAGCAGCTTAAGACAGAACACTGAAGCTTTCTTT. This translates into CASSLRQNTEAFF.

This chain uses TRBV5-6 with TRBJ1-1, with 9 bases that match TRBD1. This CDR3 is 16 amino acids long. The germline V gene has CDR1 SGHDT and CDR2 YYEEEE. The J segment lost 4 bases and the V segment lost 4 bases, leaving 11 bases of the junction unmatched. CDR3 bases: TGTGCCAGCAGCCCGGGACAGGGCGTCGGGCGCACTGAAGCTTTCTTT. It yields the protein CASSPGQGVGRTEAFF. Full variable domain (missing parts from reference TRBV5-6 and TRBJ1-1): DAGVTQSPTHLIKTRGQQVTLRCSPKSGHDTVSWYQQALGQGPQFIFQYYEEEERQRGNFPDRFSGHQFPNYSSELNVNALLLGDSALYLCASSPGQGVGRTEAFFGQGTRLTVV.